This T cell receptor beta chain was observed in a study of Graves' ophthalmopathy and Graves' hyperthyroidism (dated by TCRdb to 2017 to 2018). A note on the overall study: Peripheral blood was collected at initial diagnosis, before any treatment. In total, around 140 blood samples were TCR-sequenced: some 40 ophthalmopathy, some 80 hyperthyroidism and roughly 17 hyperthyroidism-to-ophthalmopathy patients. T-cell repertoires of thyroid tissue and blood were compared in over five hyperthyroidism patients. For independent validation, a separate cohort was made up of approximately 19 hyperthyroidism patients plus 17 patients who later progressed from hyperthyroidism to ophthalmopathy. To explore V-J signatures distinguishing ophthalmopathy from hyperthyroidism, a discovery set of 100 patients (roughly 45 ophthalmopathy, some 55 stable hyperthyroidism) was enrolled. TCR beta repertoire signatures were used to distinguish Graves' ophthalmopathy from Graves' hyperthyroidism and to predict progression to ophthalmopathy. Following sample collection, hyperthyroidism patients were given methimazole at a starting dose of 30 mg daily, and ophthalmopathy patients were given high-dose intravenous methylprednisolone.

About this clonotype: What antigen it recognizes has not been identified. Qualities for individual bases were not recorded, and no much larger clone is one base off.

For repertoire sequencing, TCR beta CDR3 regions were amplified from RNA transcripts. HTBI primers and the Qiagen OneStep RT-PCR kit were used in a first-round RT-PCR, which was followed by a second-round multiplex PCR, size selection and purification. Libraries were sequenced on an Illumina HiSeq2000 using paired-end 100 bp reads. The study's own analysis went as follows. SOAPnuke was used for read processing, and reads with adapters, uncalled bases, a mean Phred below 15, or no exact constant-primer or identifier match were discarded. COPE v1.2.5 was used to merge the high-quality paired reads. Each unique nucleotide sequence was defined as a clonotype, and clonotypes were aligned to IMGT TRB V, D and J references with MiTCR v1.1. Only V-J combinations with frequency above 0.0001 were analysed, covering 99% to 99.2% of repertoires. For each V-J combination, a TCR clonal expansion and chaos score was defined as the ratio of F50 clonal expansion to chaos observed in the TCRdist matrix. Welch's t-statistics and random forest were used to reduce the features to about 12 V-J combinations, which were then used as input to a naive Bayes classifier. Thyroid-blood repertoire similarity was quantified with the Morisita-Horn index. The raw public reads went through TCRdb reprocessing: fastp at Q25, MiXCR clone calling, in-frame beta chains kept. Each record represents a unique CDR3 protein, reported with the most common genes and DNA among its rows. The V and J calls come from TCRdb's annotation, not from the publication. In this sample the table shows over 650,000 distinct CDR3 sequences, about 40% of which occur a single time. Of the sample, over 2.5% falls within the top ten clones.

Reading the germline V gene gives CDR1 SQVTM and CDR2 ANQGSEA. Its CDR3 holds 12 amino acids, cysteine through phenylalanine. Only CDR3 DNA remains: 36 bases, in frame from the first base. Trimming accounts for 6 bases at V and 3 bases at J, while the number of junction bases matched to no gene is 5. General conclusions and limits of the study: Most expanded thyroid clonotypes with frequency above 0.001 were also detected in blood, suggesting blood repertoires may reflect the thyroid immune response. Sample size was not statistically predetermined, and group allocation was not concealed from the investigators. In cross-validation, the 13-signature model distinguished ophthalmopathy from stable hyperthyroidism with about 90% sensitivity and around 83% specificity, while in the test set the corresponding values were about 80% and 75%. In validation, the model predicted ophthalmopathy progression with 70.59% sensitivity and 72.22% specificity; 12 predicted patients were CT-confirmed with GO in a median of around 6 months.

Ophthalmopathy patients had moderately to severely active disease, Clinical Activity Score of at least 3, NOSPECS grade of at least 4, and disease duration under 3 months. Patients with other autoimmune diseases, uncontrolled infections, pregnancy or lactation were excluded from the study. Clinical symptoms, serum thyroxine, TRAb, thyroid ultrasound and orbital computed tomography were used for diagnosis. Ficoll-Paque density gradient centrifugation was used to isolate PBMCs from 8 to 10 ml of fresh peripheral blood. Total RNA was extracted with Trizol reagent and quality-checked on an Agilent 2100 Bioanalyzer.

The TCR comes from an adult man with Graves' ophthalmopathy. Sequencing input: peripheral blood. The rearranged segments are TRBV29-1 and TRBJ2-7, with 7 middle bases fitting TRBD1. The DNA sequence is TGCAGCGTGATGGGACAGAACTACGAGCAGTACTTC. Its protein reads: CSVMGQNYEQYF.